This T cell receptor beta chain is drawn from a study of blood T cell repertoires in COVID-19. Study-level background: Whether acute or convalescent, the COVID-19 samples came from the United States, Italy and Spain. T cells, B-cell-depleted T cells, or PBMCs supplied cDNA or gDNA.

This CDR3 is built from 13 residues. Germline loops: CDR1 SGHRS, CDR2 YFSETQ. Trimming took 1 base from V and 4 from J, leaving 9 bases between them. This clone was detected only a few times. Other DNA sequences in the sample encode the same CDR3. Under the authors' procedure: Estimated nucleated cell counts came from reference gene primer amplification. Some clones are missing from TCRdb's copy, which holds only in-frame ones; the method was immunoSEQ multiplex PCR. That table supplies the V and J calls and clone size; D and trimming were determined from the DNA. The table has approximately 220,000 clones, approximately 86% seen once.

What was sequenced was peripheral blood. The sequence was collected from a man aged 55 to 70 with acute or convalescent COVID-19. The chain carries TRBV5-1 and TRBJ2-7, with a weak D call TRBD2 (5 bases). The DNA for the CDR3 is TGCGCCAGCAGCTTGAATCGGGGTTACGAGCAGTACTTC. The encoded protein is CASSLNRGYEQYF.